The rows below give T cell receptor beta chains drawn from one sample of a study of CD8 T cells in ankylosing spondylitis. Using its own MiXCR run on the 5' RACE reads, TCRdb lists one record per CDR3 protein. The sample holds around 250,000 distinct CDR3 sequences, roughly 10% seen once. The source material was blood, either unsorted or a sorted T cell fraction (not recorded which). All receptors derive from a male donor with ankylosing spondylitis or in good health (not recorded which). Each CDR3 is given with its conserved first and last residue. A D gene is named only where the DNA matches it firmly. Clone size is given for some rows only: seen once, a few or many times, or a class if the clone is expanded.

V	size	J	D	CDR3	DNA
TRBV29-1	many	TRBJ1-1	TRBD1	CSVVFRDRANTEAFF	TGCAGCGTTGTGTTTCGGGACAGAGCGAACACTGAAGCTTTCTTT
TRBV11-2	few	TRBJ2-1	NA	CASSLRFRGTGNEQFF	TGTGCCAGCAGCTTAAGGTTTCGCGGGACGGGGAATGAGCAGTTCTTC
TRBV5-1	few	TRBJ1-1	TRBD1	CASSSRDRGLAFF	TGCGCCAGCAGCTCCAGGGACAGGGGGCTTGCTTTCTTT
TRBV3-1	NA	TRBJ1-3	NA	CASSQRVSGNTIYF	TGTGCCAGCAGCCAGAGGGTATCCGGAAACACCATATATTTT
TRBV12-3/TRBV12-4	many	TRBJ1-4	NA	CASSLRGIGEKLFF	TGTGCCAGCAGTTTAAGGGGAATAGGTGAAAAACTGTTTTTT
TRBV29-1	once	TRBJ2-1	NA	CSVGWGAAYNEQFF	NA
TRBV7-7	NA	TRBJ2-5	TRBD1	CASSPTGGIETQYF	TGTGCCAGCAGCCCCACAGGGGGCATCGAGACCCAGTACTTC
TRBV7-2	NA	TRBJ2-2	NA	CASSLDPGLGELFF	TGTGCCAGCAGCTTAGACCCCGGGCTCGGGGAGCTGTTTTTT
TRBV10-2	many	TRBJ2-3	TRBD2	CASSGRMGGGAVDTQYF	TGCGCCAGCAGTGGACGAATGGGCGGGGGGGCTGTAGATACGCAGTATTTT
TRBV15	NA	TRBJ2-7	TRBD2	CATSVAGLVYEQYF	TGTGCCACCAGTGTAGCGGGACTCGTCTACGAGCAGTACTTC
TRBV20-1	few	TRBJ2-2	TRBD2	CSAGRLAENTGELFF	TGCAGTGCGGGAAGGCTAGCGGAGAACACCGGGGAGCTGTTTTTT
TRBV12-3/TRBV12-4	few	TRBJ1-1	NA	CASSSRGWNTEAFF	TGTGCCAGCAGCTCGCGGGGGTGGAACACTGAAGCTTTCTTT
TRBV29-1	many	TRBJ1-2	NA	CSVAAGEDTNYGYTF	TGCAGCGTTGCGGCAGGAGAGGACACTAACTATGGCTACACCTTC
TRBV10-1	few	TRBJ2-1	NA	CASSDRVAGQQFF	TGCGCCAGCAGTGATAGGGTGGCGGGCCAGCAGTTCTTC
TRBV7-2	few	TRBJ2-7	TRBD2	CASSFDGGGYEQYF	TGTGCCAGCAGCTTCGACGGGGGGGGATACGAGCAGTACTTC
TRBV11-1	NA	TRBJ1-2	NA	CASRTEANYGYTF	TGTGCCAGCAGGACGGAAGCGAACTATGGCTACACCTTC
TRBV9	many	TRBJ2-2	NA	CASSLDTGELFF	TGTGCCAGCAGCCTCGACACCGGGGAGCTGTTTTTT
TRBV10-3	NA	TRBJ2-1	TRBD2	CAIRVSGADNEQFF	TGTGCCATCAGGGTTAGCGGGGCCGACAATGAGCAGTTCTTC
TRBV4-1	many	TRBJ2-2	NA	CASSRTGWTGELFF	TGCGCCAGCAGCCGAACAGGTTGGACCGGGGAGCTGTTTTTT
TRBV25-1	many	TRBJ1-1	NA	CASSAGHPNTEAFF	TGTGCCAGCAGTGCGGGACACCCGAACACTGAAGCTTTCTTT
TRBV18	NA	TRBJ1-3	TRBD1	CASSPSGQGGFSGNTIYF	TGTGCCAGCTCACCTTCTGGACAGGGTGGATTCTCTGGAAACACCATATATTTT
TRBV5-1	many	TRBJ2-2	TRBD2	CASSFLAGDNTGELFF	TGCGCCAGCAGCTTCCTAGCGGGGGACAACACCGGGGAGCTGTTTTTT
TRBV19	NA	TRBJ2-7	NA	CASSAGRGSYEQYF	TGTGCCAGTAGTGCGGGGAGAGGGTCCTACGAGCAGTACTTC
TRBV2	NA	TRBJ2-1	NA	CASTLWAYNEQFF	TGTGCCAGCACGCTCTGGGCATACAATGAGCAGTTCTTC
TRBV28	NA	TRBJ2-3	NA	CASSYQGYGSTDTQYF	TGTGCCAGCAGTTATCAGGGGTACGGTAGCACAGATACGCAGTATTTT
TRBV9	many	TRBJ2-7	NA	CASSSAPAYEQYF	TGTGCCAGCAGCTCCGCACCTGCCTACGAGCAGTACTTC
TRBV20-1	many	TRBJ2-7	TRBD1	CSADRGPSYEQYF	TGCAGTGCGGACAGGGGCCCCTCCTACGAGCAGTACTTC
TRBV5-1	many	TRBJ2-2	TRBD1	CASRATGANTGELFF	TGCGCCAGCAGAGCGACAGGGGCCAACACCGGGGAGCTGTTTTTT
TRBV27	many	TRBJ2-7	TRBD2	CASSSRGGEDNKQYF	TGTGCCAGCAGTTCAAGGGGAGGGGAGGATAATAAGCAGTACTTC
TRBV7-9	few	TRBJ2-6	NA	CASSLVPPGANVLTF	TGTGCCAGCAGCTTAGTCCCCCCGGGGGCCAACGTCCTGACTTTC
TRBV7-3	few	TRBJ2-1	NA	CASSITRNEQFF	TGTGCCAGCAGCATAACTAGGAATGAGCAGTTCTTC